One and the same sample provided the 2 T cell receptor beta chains below, sequenced in a study of beta chain features in type 1 diabetes. Since all of the isolated RNA was reverse transcribed, expressed TCRB transcripts were what got sequenced. The protocol was immunoSEQ multiplex PCR, while the TCRdb copy is restricted to in-frame clones and leaves out a portion. Among a few hundred thousand clones listed, approximately 28% were seen once. Sequenced input: naive CD4+ T cells from blood. These receptors all come from a man younger than 35 in good health.

The chain couples TRBV25-1 to TRBJ2-1, with TRBD2 matching 11 bases. The V gene end was trimmed by 3 bases and the J gene end by 4 bases; junction bases not matched to a gene: 8. This CDR3 region has 17 residues. CDR1 and CDR2 from the germline V gene are MGHDK and SYGVNS. The CDR3 DNA is TGTGCCAGCAGTGAGGCCATGACTAGCGGGGCTTACAATGAGCAGTTCTTC. Its translation is CASSEAMTSGAYNEQFF. The entire variable domain, with the rest obtained from reference TRBV25-1 and TRBJ2-1, is as follows: EADIYQTPRYLVIGTGKKITLECSQTMGHDKMYWYQQDPGMELHLIHYSYGVNSTEKGDLSSESTVSRIRTEHFPLTLESARPSHTSQYLCASSEAMTSGAYNEQFFGPGTRLTVL.

V gene TRBV30 combines with J gene TRBJ2-5, with D perhaps given as TRBD1 or TRBD2 (5 bases each). CDR1 and CDR2 from the germline V gene are GTSNPN and SVGIG (reference sequence). Trimming left V 8 bases short and J 5 bases short, with 12 bases between. The CDR3 runs to 11 residues. The CDR3 DNA reads as TGTGCCAAGGGACCCCACGAGACCCAGTACTTC. As protein: CAKGPHETQYF.